The next 2 T cell receptor beta chains were all read from a single sample in a study of OX40 agonist ivuxolimab in advanced cancers. The table came from immunoSEQ multiplex PCR; TCRdb's copy has only in-frame clones and leaves some out. This table has tens of thousands of clones, approximately 92% appearing once. Here the sequenced sample was CD4+ or CD8+ T cells sorted from blood, taken in a trial of the OX40 agonist ivuxolimab. The receptors were sampled from an adult with an advanced solid tumor such as melanoma, head and neck, liver or kidney cancer.

The rearrangement joins TRBV25-1 to TRBJ2-5; possibly TRBD1 for D (5 bases). The V end lost 0 bases, the J end lost 4 bases, and 12 bases lay between the germline ends. The CDR3 contains 15 residues. Germline V gene data show CDR1 as MGHDK and CDR2 as SYGVNS. The CDR3 DNA follows: TGTGCCAGCAGTGAATATCTTACAGGACCAGAGACCCAGTACTTC. Translating it yields CASSEYLTGPETQYF.

The chain recombines TRBV29-1 with TRBJ1-2, with D unclear. The CDR3 is 15 residues long. CDR1 is SQVTM, CDR2 ANQGSEA, per germline. The V end was cut by 6 bases, the J end by 3 bases, with 20 bases between. CDR3 bases: TGCAGCGTCCAGGCGAGCAGTCGGCTTTACTATGGCTACACCTTC. Protein product: CSVQASSRLYYGYTF.